This is a list of T cell receptor beta chains from one sample in a study of T cells in Graves' hyperthyroidism and ophthalmopathy. TCRdb reanalysed the multiplex PCR reads using MiXCR and keeps one entry per CDR3 protein. The sample holds approximately 500,000 distinct CDR3 sequences, 35% to 55% seen once. Sequencing input: peripheral blood or thyroid tissue (not recorded which). All receptors come from a woman aged 18-35 years with Graves' hyperthyroidism. Both conserved end residues are part of each CDR3. The order of the fields is D gene, CDR3 length, clone size, J gene, V gene, CDR3 DNA, CDR3 protein. D genes are given only for firm matches. Clone size appears in some rows only: once, few, many, or a class for an expanded clone.

TRBD2,15,-,TRBJ2-3,TRBV24-1,TGTGCCAGCAGTTGGGGACTAGCGGACACAGATACGCAGTATTTT,CASSWGLADTDTQYF
-,12,few,TRBJ2-1,TRBV19,TGTGCCAGTAGTATATTCGGGACCTCTATGTTCTTC,CASSIFGTSMFF
TRBD2,17,-,TRBJ2-7,TRBV7-2,TGTGCCAGCAGCCAGGGACTAGCGGGAGGGCCTTCCTACGAGCAGTACTTC,CASSQGLAGGPSYEQYF
-,14,-,TRBJ2-3,TRBV29-1,TGCAGCGTTGGAGGGGGGACCGCCACAGATACGCAGTATTTT,CSVGGGTATDTQYF
-,11,few,TRBJ2-5,TRBV12-3/TRBV12-4,TGTGCCAGCAGTCCGGCGCGGACCCAGTACTTC,CASSPARTQYF
-,15,many,TRBJ2-2,TRBV11-2,TGTGCCAGCCGCAAGTCCAGCGGGAACACCGGGGAGCTGTTTTTT,CASRKSSGNTGELFF
-,14,few,TRBJ2-3,TRBV19,TGTGCCAGTAGTACGACAGGACCTGGAGATACGCAGTATTTT,CASSTTGPGDTQYF
TRBD2,15,few,TRBJ2-7,TRBV19,TGTGCCAGTAGTTTTGCGGGAGGGCCTTTCTACGAGCAGTACTTC,CASSFAGGPFYEQYF
-,13,-,TRBJ2-5,TRBV12-3/TRBV12-4,TGTGCCAGCAGTTTGATAGGTGTGGGGACCCAGTACTTC,CASSLIGVGTQYF
-,14,few,TRBJ1-1,TRBV3-1,TGTGCCAGCAGCCAAGCAGGCTCGAACACTGAAGCTTTCTTT,CASSQAGSNTEAFF
TRBD1,12,many,TRBJ1-1,TRBV29-1,TGCAGCCTAAGGACAGGGAACACTGAAGCTTTCTTT,CSLRTGNTEAFF
TRBD2,17,many,TRBJ2-5,TRBV24-1,TGTGCCACCAGTGATGTGACTAGCGGGGGATCCCAAGAGACCCAGTACTTC,CATSDVTSGGSQETQYF
-,15,-,TRBJ1-2,TRBV7-8,TGTGCCAGCAGCTTGTCGGGAGGGGATCTCTACGGCTACACCTTC,CASSLSGGDLYGYTF
TRBD2,14,-,TRBJ2-5,TRBV20-1,TGCAGTGCTAGCGAGGCGGGAGGGTTCGAGACCCAGTACTTC,CSASEAGGFETQYF
-,16,few,TRBJ2-3,TRBV20-1,TGCAGTGCTCACAGCGGACTCCCGACACGCACAGATACGCAGTATTTT,CSAHSGLPTRTDTQYF
TRBD1,15,few,TRBJ2-2,TRBV11-2,TGTGCCAGCAGCTTGTCCGGGACAGGGGCCGGGGAGCTGTTTTTT,CASSLSGTGAGELFF
TRBD2,14,-,TRBJ2-7,TRBV10-2,TGCGCCAGCAGTGAGAACCTAGCGGTCTACGAGCAGTACTTC,CASSENLAVYEQYF
TRBD1,19,-,TRBJ2-6,TRBV10-3,TGTGCCATCAGTGAGTCGGAGACAGGGGGCGCATCTGGGGCCAACGTCCTGACTTTC,CAISESETGGASGANVLTF
-,9,many,TRBJ1-6,TRBV20-1,TGCAGTGCTGGTTCACCCCTCCACTTT,CSAGSPLHF
TRBD1,15,many,TRBJ2-7,TRBV12-3/TRBV12-4,TGTGCCAGCAGTTTAGGGGACAGGGAATACTACGAGCAGTACTTC,CASSLGDREYYEQYF
-,14,many,TRBJ1-2,TRBV7-9,TGTGCCAGCAGCTTTGAGGCGCCAGGCTCTGGCTACACCTTC,CASSFEAPGSGYTF
TRBD1,14,-,TRBJ2-2,TRBV20-1,TGCAGTGCTCGACAGGGGGCGAAAACCGGGGAGCTGTTTTTT,CSARQGAKTGELFF
TRBD2,16,-,TRBJ2-5,TRBV5-1,TGCGCCAGCAGCTCCCGAGCAACTAGCGGGGATGAGACCCAGTACTTC,CASSSRATSGDETQYF
-,15,many,TRBJ1-2,TRBV6-5,TGTGCCAGCAGTTACGTTGGCGGGTTAAGAAATGGCTACACCTTC,CASSYVGGLRNGYTF
-,13,-,TRBJ1-5,TRBV6-6,TGTGCCAGCGTATCTTACTCAGGTCAGCCCCAGCATTTT,CASVSYSGQPQHF
TRBD1,15,-,TRBJ1-1,TRBV4-1,TGCGCCAGCAGCCAACTCACGGGGCCGGGACAGGCAGATTTCTTT,CASSQLTGPGQADFF
TRBD2,14,few,TRBJ2-2,TRBV6-6,TGTGCCAGCACCTCCAGCGGGAGTTACGGGGAGCTGTTTTTT,CASTSSGSYGELFF
-,14,-,TRBJ1-6,TRBV10-3,TGTGCCATCACCGAAGGGACCTATAATTCACCCCTCCACTTT,CAITEGTYNSPLHF
-,14,-,TRBJ1-2,TRBV5-1,TGCGCCAGCAGCTTATCCGGGACTGTCTATGGCTACACCTTC,CASSLSGTVYGYTF
-,16,many,TRBJ1-4,TRBV25-1,TGTGCCAGCAGTGAATCAATGACTGCAACTAATGAAAAACTGTTTTTT,CASSESMTATNEKLFF
-,11,-,TRBJ1-2,TRBV12-3/TRBV12-4,TGTGCCAGCAGTTCGGACAGTGGCTACACCTTC,CASSSDSGYTF
-,11,many,TRBJ2-5,TRBV20-1,TGCAGTGCTAGAGATGAGAAGACCCAGTACTTC,CSARDEKTQYF
-,12,many,TRBJ1-3,TRBV12-3/TRBV12-4,TGTGCCAGCAGTTTGTGGGGAAACACCATATATTTT,CASSLWGNTIYF
-,14,-,TRBJ1-1,TRBV6-1,TGTGCCAGCAGTGACTCAAGGGAAGGAACTGAAGCTTTCTTT,CASSDSREGTEAFF
TRBD2,15,-,TRBJ2-5,TRBV2,TGTGCCAGCAGTGAAGTGGTAGCGGGAGGGGAGACCCAGTACTTC,CASSEVVAGGETQYF
-,18,-,TRBJ2-5,TRBV18,TGTGCCAGCTCACCACCGTCGCCGGGACGCAATACCCAAGAGACCCAGTACTTC,CASSPPSPGRNTQETQYF
-,15,many,TRBJ1-2,TRBV27,TGTGCCAGCAGTTCCTCCGGGACGATCTCTGGTGGCTACACCTTC,CASSSSGTISGGYTF
-,15,once,TRBJ1-2,TRBV2,TGTGCCAGCAGCAGCCGGGACATTGGAAACTATGGCTACACCTTC,CASSSRDIGNYGYTF
-,14,many,TRBJ2-2,TRBV20-1,TGCAGTGCTAGATCGGGGTTAGGTATCGGGGAGCTGTTTTTT,CSARSGLGIGELFF
-,14,many,TRBJ2-5,TRBV19,TGTGCCAGTAGTATCCGGGCGGGGAAAGAGACCCAGTACTTC,CASSIRAGKETQYF